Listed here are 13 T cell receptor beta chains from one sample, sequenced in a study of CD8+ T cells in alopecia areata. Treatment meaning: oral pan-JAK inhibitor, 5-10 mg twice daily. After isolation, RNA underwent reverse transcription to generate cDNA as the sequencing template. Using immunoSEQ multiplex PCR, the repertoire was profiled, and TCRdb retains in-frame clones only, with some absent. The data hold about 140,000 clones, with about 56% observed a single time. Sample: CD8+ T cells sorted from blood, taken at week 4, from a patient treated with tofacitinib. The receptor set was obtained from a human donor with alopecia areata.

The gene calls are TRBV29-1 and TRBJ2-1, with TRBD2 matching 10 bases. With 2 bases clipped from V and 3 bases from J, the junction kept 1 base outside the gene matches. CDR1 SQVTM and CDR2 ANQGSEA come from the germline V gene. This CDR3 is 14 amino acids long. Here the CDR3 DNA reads TGCAGCGTTGAAAAGCGGGGGGGCTACAATGAGCAGTTCTTC. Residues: CSVEKRGGYNEQFF.

CDR3 nucleotides: TGTGCCAGCAGCGTAGTGGGGACAGGGGGGAACACCGGGGAGCTGTTTTTT. This codes for CASSVVGTGGNTGELFF. This rearrangement joins TRBV9 to TRBJ2-2, with 11 nucleotides matching TRBD1. CDR3 length equals 17 residues. Germline values: CDR1 SGDLS, CDR2 YYNGEE. Unmatched junction bases numbered 2, after V lost 0 bases and J lost 1 base.

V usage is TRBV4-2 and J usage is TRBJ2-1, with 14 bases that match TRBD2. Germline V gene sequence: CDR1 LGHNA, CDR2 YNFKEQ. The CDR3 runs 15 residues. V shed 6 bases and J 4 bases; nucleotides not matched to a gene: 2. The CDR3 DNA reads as TGTGCCAGCAGTTGGACTAGCGGGGGGTACAATGAGCAGTTCTTC. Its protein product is CASSWTSGGYNEQFF.

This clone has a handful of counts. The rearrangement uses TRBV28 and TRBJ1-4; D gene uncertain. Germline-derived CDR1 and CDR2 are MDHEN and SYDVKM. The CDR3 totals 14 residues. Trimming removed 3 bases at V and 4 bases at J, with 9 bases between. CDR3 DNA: TGTGCCAGCAGTTTTGGCAGCTTTAATGAAAAACTGTTTTTT. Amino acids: CASSFGSFNEKLFF.

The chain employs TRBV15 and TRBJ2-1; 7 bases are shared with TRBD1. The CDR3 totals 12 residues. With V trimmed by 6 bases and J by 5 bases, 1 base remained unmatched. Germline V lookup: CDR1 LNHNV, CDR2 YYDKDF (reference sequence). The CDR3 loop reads CATRDRHNEQFF. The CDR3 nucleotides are TGTGCCACCAGGGACAGGCACAATGAGCAGTTCTTC.

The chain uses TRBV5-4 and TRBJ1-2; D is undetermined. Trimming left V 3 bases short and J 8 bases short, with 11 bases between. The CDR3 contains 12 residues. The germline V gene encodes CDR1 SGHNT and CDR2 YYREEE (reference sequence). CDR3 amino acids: CASSSAPWGYTF. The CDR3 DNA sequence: TGTGCCAGCAGCTCCGCACCCTGGGGCTACACCTTC.

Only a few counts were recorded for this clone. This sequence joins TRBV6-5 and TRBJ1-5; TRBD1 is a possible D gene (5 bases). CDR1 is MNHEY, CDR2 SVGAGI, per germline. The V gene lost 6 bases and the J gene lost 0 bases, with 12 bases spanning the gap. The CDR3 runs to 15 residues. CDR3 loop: CASSAQEDSNQPQHF. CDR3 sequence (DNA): TGTGCCAGCAGCGCACAGGAGGATAGCAATCAGCCCCAGCATTTT.

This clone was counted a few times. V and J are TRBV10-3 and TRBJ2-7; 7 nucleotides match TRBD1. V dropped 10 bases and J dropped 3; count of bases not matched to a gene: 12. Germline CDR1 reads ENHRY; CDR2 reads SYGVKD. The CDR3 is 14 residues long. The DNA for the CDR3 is TGTGCCAGCACTCCTCGACAGGGACGCTACGAGCAGTACTTC. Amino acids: CASTPRQGRYEQYF.

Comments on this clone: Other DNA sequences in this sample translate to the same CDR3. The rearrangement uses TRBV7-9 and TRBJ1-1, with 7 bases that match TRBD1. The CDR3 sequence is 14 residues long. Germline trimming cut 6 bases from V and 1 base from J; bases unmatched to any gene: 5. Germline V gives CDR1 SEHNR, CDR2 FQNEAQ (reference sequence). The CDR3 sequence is CASSPGTENTEAFF. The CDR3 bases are TGTGCCAGCAGTCCCGGGACAGAGAACACTGAAGCTTTCTTT. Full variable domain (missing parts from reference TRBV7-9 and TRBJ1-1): DTGVSQNPRHKITKRGQNVTFRCDPISEHNRLYWYRQTLGQGPEFLTYFQNEAQLEKSRLLSDRFSAERPKGSFSTLEIQRTEQGDSAMYLCASSPGTENTEAFFGQGTRLTVV.

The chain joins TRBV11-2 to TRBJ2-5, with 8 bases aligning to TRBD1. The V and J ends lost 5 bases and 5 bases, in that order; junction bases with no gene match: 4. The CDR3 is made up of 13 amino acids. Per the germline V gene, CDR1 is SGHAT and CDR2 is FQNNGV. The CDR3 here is CASSADRAETQYF. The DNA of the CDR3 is TGTGCCAGCAGCGCGGACAGGGCCGAGACCCAGTACTTC.

The CDR3 nucleotides read TGTGCCAGCAGTTTTCTGGACCCGAACACTGAAGCTTTCTTT. Translated: CASSFLDPNTEAFF. This chain uses TRBV27 with TRBJ1-1; D not certain. The length of the CDR3 is 14 residues. In germline, CDR1 is MNHEY, CDR2 SMNVEV (reference sequence). The V gene lost 3 bases and the J gene lost 1 base, with 9 bases spanning the gap.

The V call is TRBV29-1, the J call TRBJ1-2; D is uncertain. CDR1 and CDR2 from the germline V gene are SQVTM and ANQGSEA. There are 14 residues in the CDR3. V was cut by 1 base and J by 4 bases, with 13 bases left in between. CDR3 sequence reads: CSVEGAKALYGYTF. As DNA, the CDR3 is TGCAGCGTTGAAGGCGCAAAAGCTCTCTATGGCTACACCTTC.

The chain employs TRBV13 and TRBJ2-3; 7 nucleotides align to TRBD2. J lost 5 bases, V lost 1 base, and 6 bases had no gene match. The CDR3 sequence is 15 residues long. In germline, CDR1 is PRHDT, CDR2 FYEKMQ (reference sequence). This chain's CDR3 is CASSLEGTMRDTQYF. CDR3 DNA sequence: TGTGCCAGCAGCTTAGAGGGGACTATGCGAGATACGCAGTATTTT.